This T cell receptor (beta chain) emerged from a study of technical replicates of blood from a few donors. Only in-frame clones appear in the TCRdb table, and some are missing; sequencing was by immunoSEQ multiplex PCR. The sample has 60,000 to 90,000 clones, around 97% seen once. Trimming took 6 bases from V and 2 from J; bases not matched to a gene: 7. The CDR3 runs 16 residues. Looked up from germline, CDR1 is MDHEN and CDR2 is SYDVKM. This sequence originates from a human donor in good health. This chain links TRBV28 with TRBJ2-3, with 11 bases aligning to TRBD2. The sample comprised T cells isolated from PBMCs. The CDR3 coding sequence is TGTGCCAGCAGCTCCGGGACTAGCGGCCTCACAGATACGCAGTATTTT. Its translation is CASSSGTSGLTDTQYF. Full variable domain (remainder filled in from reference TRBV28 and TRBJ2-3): DVKVTQSSRYLVKRTGEKVFLECVQDMDHENMFWYRQDPGLGLRLIYFSYDVKMKEKGDIPEGYSVSREKKERFSLILESASTNQTSMYLCASSSGTSGLTDTQYFGPGTRLTVL.